The 27 T cell receptor beta chains reported below all come from one sample, sequenced in a study of T cell responses to AZD1222 COVID-19 vaccine. TCRdb keeps only in-frame clones here, not all; method: immunoSEQ multiplex PCR. The sample includes roughly 150,000 clones, roughly nine tenths seen only once; the top ten take roughly 1.3%. This specimen was peripheral blood, taken 28 days after the second AZD1222 dose. Receptor source: an adult who received the AZD1222 COVID-19 vaccine.

The chain's CDR3 is CASSQGVTEAFF. The CDR3 DNA sequence: TGCGCCAGCAGCCAGGGGGTTACTGAAGCTTTCTTT. V and J are TRBV10-2 and TRBJ1-1, with 7 bases aligning to TRBD1. The CDR3 has 12 amino acids. From germline, CDR1 is WSHSY and CDR2 SAAADI. V lost 6 bases, J lost 5 bases, and 3 bases stayed unmatched.

The chain has TRBV7-9 and TRBJ2-3; the D gene is possibly TRBD2 (5 bases). This CDR3 region has 12 residues. Trimming shortened V by 5 bases and J by 14 bases, and 17 bases separated the two germline ends. The germline CDR1 and CDR2 sequences are SEHNR and FQNEAQ (reference sequence). DNA of the CDR3: TGTGCCAGCAGCCTAGGACTTACTGGTTCGTATTTT. Protein product: CASSLGLTGSYF.

V is TRBV7-6 and J is TRBJ2-2; no firm D call. Trimming left V 1 base short and J 0 bases short, with 21 bases between. Germline assignment: CDR1 SGHVS and CDR2 FNYEAQ. The CDR3 has 20 amino acids. CDR3 coding DNA: TGTGCCAGCAGCTTAGTGGGCTCAGGAGACCCCGTTTCGAACACCGGGGAGCTGTTTTTT. Protein: CASSLVGSGDPVSNTGELFF.

This chain links TRBV6-6 with TRBJ1-3; D remains unclear. The germline gives CDR1 MNHNY, CDR2 SVGAGI (reference sequence). V was pared by 0 bases and J by 8 bases, with 11 bases between. This CDR3 is built from 14 residues. The CDR3 DNA reads as TGTGCCAGCAGTTACTCAGTCGGGGTTGACACCATATATTTT. Translating it yields CASSYSVGVDTIYF.

The chain uses TRBV28 and TRBJ1-5; 8 bases match TRBD1. Germline V gene sequence: CDR1 MDHEN, CDR2 SYDVKM. V shed 7 bases, J shed 3 bases, and the junction held 8 bases outside the gene matches. The CDR3 extends over 15 amino acids. The CDR3 sequence is CASTFQGAHNQPQHF. DNA for the CDR3: TGTGCCAGCACCTTTCAGGGGGCCCACAATCAGCCCCAGCATTTT. The variable domain in full, with the rest retrieved from reference TRBV28 and TRBJ1-5, is DVKVTQSSRYLVKRTGEKVFLECVQDMDHENMFWYRQDPGLGLRLIYFSYDVKMKEKGDIPEGYSVSREKKERFSLILESASTNQTSMYLCASTFQGAHNQPQHFGDGTRLSIL.

The J gene is TRBJ2-3, the V gene TRBV4-2; 12 positions match TRBD2. The V gene end was trimmed by 1 base and the J gene end by 2 bases; junction bases not matched to a gene: 4. Germline V gene data show CDR1 as LGHNA and CDR2 as YNFKEQ. This CDR3 has 17 amino acids. The CDR3 DNA reads TGTGCCAGCAGCCAAGCGAGACTAGCGGGGGACACAGATACGCAGTATTTT. Its translation is CASSQARLAGDTDTQYF.

The V gene is TRBV5-1, the J gene TRBJ1-1; possible D gene TRBD1, 6 bases. The CDR3 is 14 residues long. The germline V gene has CDR1 SGHRS and CDR2 YFSETQ. Trimming shortened V by 2 bases and J by 1 base, and 9 bases separated the two germline ends. This CDR3 is CASSFLQGNTEAFF. The CDR3 nucleotides are TGCGCCAGCAGCTTTCTACAGGGGAACACTGAAGCTTTCTTT.

This clone was seen only once. This CDR3 is also generated by other DNA sequences in the sample. This chain connects TRBV27 to TRBJ2-1, with unresolved D. V lost 1 base and J lost 1, with 5 bases in between. Germline loops: CDR1 MNHEY, CDR2 SMNVEV (reference sequence). The CDR3 covers 14 residues. The CDR3 loop reads CASSLWSSYNEQFF. The CDR3 region has the DNA TGTGCCAGCAGTTTATGGAGTTCCTACAATGAGCAGTTCTTC.

This sequence joins TRBV24-1 and TRBJ2-2; D may correspond to TRBD1 or TRBD2 (7 bases each). This CDR3 comprises 16 residues. Trimming shortened V by 0 bases and J by 5 bases, and 12 bases separated the two germline ends. Germline V gene sequence: CDR1 KGHDR, CDR2 SFDVKD. CDR3 region: CATSDLAGGDTGELFF. As DNA, the CDR3 is TGTGCCACCAGTGATTTGGCAGGGGGGGATACCGGGGAGCTGTTTTTT.

The count of this clone is one. The V gene is TRBV7-2, the J gene TRBJ2-7; 8 nucleotides match TRBD2. This CDR3 has 16 amino acids. The V gene end was trimmed by 4 bases and the J gene end by 3 bases; junction bases not matched to a gene: 11. Per the germline V gene, CDR1 is SGHTA and CDR2 is FQGNSA. The CDR3 DNA sequence: TGTGCCAGCAGCTCCTCGAGGGTAGCGGGAAGCTACGAGCAGTACTTC. Its translation is CASSSSRVAGSYEQYF.

This clone was seen a few times. This chain links TRBV7-6 with TRBJ2-7; D might be TRBD2 (6 bases). The V end was cut by 5 bases, the J end by 2 bases, with 19 bases between. The germline V gene encodes CDR1 SGHVS and CDR2 FNYEAQ. The CDR3 consists of 16 residues. The CDR3 DNA sequence: TGTGCCAGCAGCCCCGGAGCGGGCGATAGTGCCTACGAGCAGTACTTC. Translating it yields CASSPGAGDSAYEQYF.

This sequence joins TRBV9 and TRBJ2-5; D is ambiguous. CDR3 size: 13 residues. Trimming took off 2 bases at V and 4 bases at J, with 9 bases between the two ends. CDR1 and CDR2 (germline): SGDLS, YYNGEE. The CDR3: CASSVSGGETQYF. The CDR3 region has the DNA TGTGCCAGCAGCGTTTCGGGTGGAGAGACCCAGTACTTC.

This clone was recorded only once. The rearrangement joins TRBV6-5 to TRBJ2-7, with D hard to call. Germline V gene sequence: CDR1 MNHEY, CDR2 SVGAGI. The CDR3 extends over 12 amino acids. Trimming stripped 6 bases from V and 2 bases from J, with 8 bases between. Here the CDR3 DNA reads TGTGCCAGCAGCCGGGTACCCTACGAGCAGTACTTC. Translating gives CASSRVPYEQYF.

The chain uses TRBV18 and TRBJ1-4; D is perhaps TRBD1 (5 bases). The CDR3 covers 15 residues. Germline values: CDR1 KGHSH, CDR2 LQKENI. The ends were cut back, 4 bases at V and 5 bases at J, with 14 bases in the middle. The DNA for the CDR3 is TGTGCCAGCTCACTATATGAAGGGGCAAATGAAAAACTGTTTTTT. Translated, it gives CASSLYEGANEKLFF.

The rearrangement uses TRBV4-3 and TRBJ2-7; perhaps TRBD2 as D (5 bases). V was pared by 0 bases and J by 3 bases, with 15 bases between. Germline CDR1 and CDR2: LGHNA and YSLEER. The CDR3 runs to 16 residues. The CDR3 sequence: CASSQDQSGEYYEQYF. In DNA form, the CDR3 reads TGCGCCAGCAGCCAAGATCAGAGTGGGGAGTACTACGAGCAGTACTTC.

This clone was counted a single time. This sequence joins TRBV6-2 or TRBV6-3 and TRBJ2-6; D gene uncertain. V lost 0 bases and J lost 0, with 12 bases in between. The CDR3 totals 18 residues. CDR1 is MNHEY, CDR2 SVGEGT, per germline. The CDR3 is CASSYSVRLRSGANVLTF. The CDR3 DNA is TGTGCCAGCAGTTACTCCGTTCGTTTGCGCTCTGGGGCCAACGTCCTGACTTTC.

V usage is TRBV6-5 and J usage is TRBJ2-7, with 8 bases identical to TRBD1. The CDR3 is 14 amino acids. The germline V gene encodes CDR1 MNHEY and CDR2 SVGAGI. J lost 7 bases, V lost 0 bases, and 5 bases had no gene match. CDR3 loop: CASSYSGTGGEQYF. CDR3 bases: TGTGCCAGCAGTTACTCCGGGACAGGAGGGGAGCAGTACTTC.

The chain joins TRBV28 to TRBJ1-4; weak D call: TRBD1 (5 bases). Trimming removed 6 bases from V and 4 bases from J, with 15 bases in between. The germline V gene encodes CDR1 MDHEN and CDR2 SYDVKM. This CDR3 region has 15 residues. CDR3 protein: CASRKTGASNEKLFF. The DNA of the CDR3 is TGTGCCAGCAGGAAAACAGGTGCGAGTAATGAAAAACTGTTTTTT.

This clone came up once. V is TRBV5-6 and J is TRBJ1-5; the D is unclear. CDR1 is SGHDT and CDR2 is YYEEEE in the germline V gene. Trimming left V 5 bases short and J 2 bases short, with 11 bases between. The CDR3 has 14 amino acids. This chain's CDR3 is CASSKHPGNQPQHF. The CDR3 DNA sequence: TGTGCCAGCAGTAAACACCCGGGCAATCAGCCCCAGCATTTT.

This chain uses TRBV9 with TRBJ1-1, with D possibly being TRBD1 (5 bases). Trimming shortened V by 2 bases and J by 4 bases, and 15 bases separated the two germline ends. There are 15 residues in the CDR3. CDR1 is SGDLS, CDR2 YYNGEE, per germline. The CDR3 loop reads CASSVGAGSGTEAFF. DNA for the CDR3: TGTGCCAGCAGCGTTGGTGCAGGGTCCGGCACTGAAGCTTTCTTT.

The sample holds one count of this clone. This chain connects TRBV19 to TRBJ1-2, with 8 bases aligning to TRBD1. V gave up 6 bases and J gave up 4 bases; unmatched junction bases: 4. The length of the CDR3 is 13 residues. Germline lookup yields CDR1 LNHDA and CDR2 SQIVND (reference sequence). CDR3: CASSGTGGYGYTF. In nucleotides, the CDR3 is TGTGCCAGTAGCGGAACAGGGGGCTATGGCTACACCTTC.

V is TRBV7-9 and J is TRBJ2-1; a weak D match, TRBD1 (5 bases). The CDR3 totals 16 residues. Germline CDR1 reads SEHNR; CDR2 reads FQNEAQ (reference sequence). Deletions cut 3 bases from V and 0 bases from J, with 12 bases between. The CDR3 DNA reads TGTGCCAGCAGCTTCTTGGACAAAGGCTCCTACAATGAGCAGTTCTTC. This translates into CASSFLDKGSYNEQFF.

This rearrangement joins TRBV5-4 to TRBJ1-2; D is unresolved. CDR3 size: 14 residues. The V end was cut by 0 bases, the J end by 14 bases, with 20 bases between. CDR1 is SGHNT and CDR2 is YYREEE in the germline V gene (reference sequence). The CDR3 DNA follows: TGTGCCAGCAGCTTGGACCACCTACTAACTCTGAATACCTTC. Amino acid sequence: CASSLDHLLTLNTF.

The chain has TRBV4-3 and TRBJ2-1; 7 nucleotides match TRBD2. The V gene end was trimmed by 0 bases and the J gene end by 6 bases; junction bases not matched to a gene: 8. Germline V gives CDR1 LGHNA, CDR2 YSLEER. The CDR3 length is 16 residues. The CDR3 region is CASSQEGLGHPNEQFF. The CDR3 DNA is TGCGCCAGCAGCCAAGAAGGACTAGGTCACCCCAATGAGCAGTTCTTC.

V gene TRBV6-2 or TRBV6-3 combines with J gene TRBJ1-4; 7 nucleotides agree with TRBD1. Germline CDR1 MNHEY, CDR2 SVGEGT. V was clipped by 2 bases and J by 8 bases; unmatched bases: 8. This CDR3 region has 15 residues. This CDR3 reads CASSYGQAKGEKLFF. CDR3 bases: TGTGCCAGCAGTTACGGACAGGCTAAAGGAGAAAAACTGTTTTTT.

The rearrangement uses TRBV3-1 (or the pseudogene TRBV3-2) and TRBJ1-2; D unresolved. Germline CDR1 and CDR2: LGHDT and YNNKEL (reference sequence). V was trimmed by 1 base and J by 2 bases, leaving 14 bases between them. The CDR3 sequence is 16 residues long. Here the CDR3 DNA reads TGTGCCAGCAGCCAAGGGTGGGCGGGGAACAACTATGGCTACACCTTC. It specifies CASSQGWAGNNYGYTF.

The chain links TRBV7-3 to TRBJ2-5, with D possibly called TRBD1 or TRBD2 (5 bases each). Germline V lookup: CDR1 SGHTA, CDR2 FQGTGA. The CDR3 runs 15 residues. V lost 0 bases, J lost 5 bases, and 13 bases lay in between. In DNA, the CDR3 is TGTGCCAGCAGCTTAACCCCCTGGGACGCCGAGACCCAGTACTTC. This gives the protein CASSLTPWDAETQYF. Using reference TRBV7-3 and TRBJ2-5 for the parts outside the CDR3, the full variable domain is GAGVSQTPSNKVTEKGKYVELRCDPISGHTALYWYRQSLGQGPEFLIYFQGTGAADDSGLPNDRFFAVRPEGSVSTLKIQRTERGDSAVYLCASSLTPWDAETQYFGPGTRLLVL.